The entry below describes one T cell receptor beta chain. Original processing methods: Amplification from reference gene primers served as the basis for estimated nucleated cell counts. Data came from immunoSEQ multiplex PCR; TCRdb stores just in-frame clones and leaves some out. V and J calls and clone size follow that table, whereas D and trimming were derived from the DNA. The profile shows about 56,000 clones, 88% of them singletons. These data belong to a study of blood T cell repertoires in COVID-19. Study as a whole: Whether acute or convalescent, the COVID-19 samples came from the United States, Italy and Spain. Nucleic acid was either cDNA or gDNA, and it came from T cells, B-cell-depleted T cells, or PBMCs.

CDR1 is SGHVS and CDR2 is FNYEAQ in the germline V gene. This CDR3 is built from 17 residues. V was clipped by 5 bases and J by 2 bases; unmatched bases: 10. This receptor was taken from a man aged 50 to 59 with active COVID-19. Sequenced input: peripheral blood. The V gene is TRBV7-6, the J gene TRBJ1-3, with 9 positions matching TRBD1. CDR3 DNA: TGTGCCAGCAGCCCGTGGGGACAGGGATTGGCTGGAAACACCATATATTTT. Its protein product is CASSPWGQGLAGNTIYF.